The 24 T cell receptor beta chains below all came from one sample that was sequenced in a study of spatial heterogeneity in lung cancer. Time point here: blood at routine non-recurrence follow-up after resection. Whole RNA, isolated from tumor, nontumor lung or frozen PBMC, was sequenced without prior sorting. TCRdb reprocessed the 5' RACE reads via MiXCR and lists one record per CDR3 protein. The data contain about 120,000 distinct CDR3 sequences, approximately 12% of them singletons. The sequenced sample was PBMCs, obtained at follow-up. All receptors derive from a male donor with early-stage non-small cell lung cancer.

Many counts were recorded for this clonotype. This chain links TRBV29-1 with TRBJ2-4; perhaps TRBD1 as D (6 bases). CDR3 length: 12 amino acids. Trimming removed 7 bases at V and 3 bases at J, with 10 bases between. Germline V gene lookup returns CDR1 SQVTM and CDR2 ANQGSEA. The CDR3 reads CSGGHGKNIQYF. CDR3 sequence (DNA): TGCAGCGGGGGACATGGCAAAAACATTCAGTACTTC.

The sample holds many counts of this clonotype. The chain carries TRBV18 and TRBJ1-4; no definite D call. Trimming shortened V by 2 bases and J by 5 bases, and 12 bases separated the two germline ends. The CDR3 is made up of 15 amino acids. Germline lookup yields CDR1 KGHSH and CDR2 LQKENI. The DNA of the CDR3 is TGTGCCAGCTCACCAAACGTAGGCGTCAATGAAAAACTGTTTTTT. Amino acid sequence: CASSPNVGVNEKLFF.

The chain is built from TRBV28 and TRBJ2-1; 8 positions agree with TRBD1. Per the germline V gene, CDR1 is MDHEN and CDR2 is SYDVKM. Trimming at V came to 6 bases and at J to 4 bases, leaving 11 bases not matched to a gene. This CDR3 region has 16 residues. In DNA, the CDR3 is TGTGCCAGCAGCCCCGGACAGGGATTCATTTACAATGAGCAGTTCTTC. Translation gives CASSPGQGFIYNEQFF.

This clonotype was picked up many times. This chain uses TRBV20-1 with TRBJ1-5, with no clear D. V shed 6 bases and J shed 5 bases, with 8 bases lying between them. CDR1 and CDR2 from the germline V gene are DFQATT and SNEGSKA (reference sequence). The CDR3 runs 11 residues. In nucleotides, the CDR3 is TGCAGTGCAGGGCAAGATCAGCCCCAGCATTTT. Its translation is CSAGQDQPQHF.

This clonotype occurred a few times. The V call is TRBV20-1, the J call TRBJ2-7; TRBD2 agrees at 12 bases. CDR1 and CDR2 from the germline V gene are DFQATT and SNEGSKA (reference sequence). CDR3 size: 15 residues. The junction had 8 bases not matched to a gene; V was cut back by 6 bases and J by 2 bases. The CDR3 region has the DNA TGCAGTGCCCTTCGACTAGCGGGGGAGCCCTACGAGCAGTACTTC. The encoded protein is CSALRLAGEPYEQYF.

This chain links TRBV6-5 with TRBJ1-5, with TRBD1 as a possible D gene (6 bases). The germline V and J ends were trimmed by 5 bases and 0 bases, with 14 bases remaining between them. The CDR3 contains 16 residues. Germline values: CDR1 MNHEY, CDR2 SVGAGI. CDR3 amino acids: CASSPQGLRSNQPQHF. The CDR3 nucleotides are TGTGCCAGCAGTCCCCAGGGGTTGCGTAGCAATCAGCCCCAGCATTTT.

In this sample, this clonotype turned up a few times. V is TRBV5-1 and J is TRBJ2-7; the D gene could be TRBD1 or TRBD2 (5 bases each). V was cut by 1 base and J by 0 bases, with 11 bases left in between. Germline V gene data show CDR1 as SGHRS and CDR2 as YFSETQ. CDR3 length: 15 residues. The CDR3 sequence: CASSLSGTLSYEQYF. The CDR3 DNA sequence: TGCGCCAGCAGCTTGTCAGGGACCCTCTCCTACGAGCAGTACTTC.

The genes are TRBV12-3 or TRBV12-4 and TRBJ2-7; the match to TRBD2 covers 11 bases. The CDR3 runs 15 residues. Losses at the gene ends were 6 bases for V and 1 base for J; bases not matched to a gene: 5. The CDR3 nucleotides read TGTGCCAGCAGGAGTAGCGGGGGGGCATCCTACGAGCAGTACTTC. This sequence encodes CASRSSGGASYEQYF.

This clonotype was recorded many times. The rearrangement uses TRBV20-1 and TRBJ1-1; 7 bases match TRBD1. CDR3 size: 14 residues. The V and J ends lost 6 bases and 1 base, in that order; junction bases with no gene match: 8. Germline-derived CDR1 and CDR2 are DFQATT and SNEGSKA (reference sequence). The CDR3 protein is CSAIRQGANTEAFF. The CDR3 coding sequence is TGCAGTGCAATAAGACAGGGCGCGAACACTGAAGCTTTCTTT.

Only a few counts were recorded for this clonotype. The chain is built from TRBV12-3 or TRBV12-4 and TRBJ1-2; TRBD1 is a possible D gene (5 bases). Trimming shortened V by 6 bases and J by 5 bases, and 16 bases separated the two germline ends. There are 14 residues in the CDR3. The CDR3 region has the DNA TGTGCCAGCAGCCCTGGTGGGGGTCCGTATGGCTACACCTTC. It yields the protein CASSPGGGPYGYTF.

This clonotype was found many times. This chain links TRBV27 with TRBJ2-2; D unclear. The CDR3 loop spans 11 amino acids. The V end was cut by 3 bases, the J end by 6 bases, with 2 bases between. Germline V CDR1 and CDR2: MNHEY, SMNVEV (reference sequence). The chain's CDR3 is CASSFAGELFF. CDR3 DNA: TGTGCCAGCAGTTTCGCCGGGGAGCTGTTTTTT.

This clonotype was seen a handful of times. This chain connects TRBV15 to TRBJ1-2; D remains ambiguous. Looked up from germline, CDR1 is LNHNV and CDR2 is YYDKDF (reference sequence). V was clipped by 5 bases and J by 1 base, with 11 bases between them. The CDR3 is 14 amino acids. The CDR3 protein is CATSLDIFNYGYTF. The CDR3 nucleotides read TGTGCCACCAGCCTAGACATCTTTAACTATGGCTACACCTTC.

J is TRBJ2-3 and V is TRBV24-1; D call uncertain. Germline CDR1 reads KGHDR; CDR2 reads SFDVKD. The V gene lost 5 bases and the J gene lost 2 bases, with 10 bases spanning the gap. This CDR3 comprises 14 residues. The CDR3 sequence is CATSGNSYTDTQYF. The CDR3 DNA follows: TGTGCCACCAGTGGTAACAGTTACACAGATACGCAGTATTTT.

This clonotype was recorded at least ten times. The chain carries TRBV7-9 and TRBJ2-2, with D perhaps TRBD1 (6 bases). The CDR3 runs to 16 residues. V dropped 5 bases and J dropped 3 bases, with 16 bases sitting between them. Germline V gene data show CDR1 as SEHNR and CDR2 as FQNEAQ (reference sequence). CDR3 in DNA: TGTGCCAGCAGCCCCGGGTCATCAGGGGACACCGGGGAGCTGTTTTTT. Its protein is CASSPGSSGDTGELFF.

This clonotype was seen only a few times. The rearrangement links TRBV11-2 to TRBJ1-1, with a tentative D call TRBD1 (6 bases). The CDR3 loop spans 14 amino acids. V lost 7 bases, J lost 1 base, and 13 bases lay in between. CDR1 and CDR2 (germline): SGHAT, FQNNGV. The CDR3 DNA sequence: TGTGCCAGCACAGTTGGGGGGCAGAACACTGAAGCTTTCTTT. Translation gives CASTVGGQNTEAFF. Supplemented by reference TRBV11-2 and TRBJ1-1, the full variable domain reads EAGVAQSPRYKIIEKRQSVAFWCNPISGHATLYWYQQILGQGPKLLIQFQNNGVVDDSQLPKDRFSAERLKGVDSTLKIQPAKLEDSAVYLCASTVGGQNTEAFFGQGTRLTVV.

This clonotype has only one observation. The chain links TRBV7-2 to TRBJ2-1, with D unclear. Germline CDR1 and CDR2: SGHTA and FQGNSA. The CDR3 runs to 14 residues. Trimming cost V 1 base and J 7 bases, with 11 bases left between them. This chain's CDR3 is CASSLVRFGNEQFF. The CDR3 region has the DNA TGTGCCAGCAGCTTAGTGCGGTTTGGGAATGAGCAGTTCTTC.

This sequence joins TRBV3-1 and TRBJ2-1; D is uncertain. The CDR3 has 14 amino acids. Germline V gene data show CDR1 as LGHDT and CDR2 as YNNKEL (reference sequence). Trimming pared 0 bases from V and 3 bases from J, leaving 6 bases between. The CDR3 nucleotides read TGTGCCAGCAGCCAAGATGGGTTCTACAATGAGCAGTTCTTC. As protein: CASSQDGFYNEQFF.

Many counts were recorded for this clonotype. This chain links TRBV20-1 with TRBJ2-7; maybe TRBD2 (5 bases). Germline V lookup: CDR1 DFQATT, CDR2 SNEGSKA (reference sequence). This CDR3 region has 12 residues. Trimming shortened V by 0 bases and J by 5 bases, and 8 bases separated the two germline ends. The CDR3: CSARESGDEQYF. The CDR3 nucleotides read TGCAGTGCTAGAGAGTCCGGGGACGAGCAGTACTTC.

This clonotype was observed a handful of times. The chain has TRBV29-1 and TRBJ1-1, with unresolved D. V was cut by 6 bases and J by 1 base, with 9 bases left in between. This CDR3 comprises 12 residues. Per germline, CDR1 SQVTM and CDR2 ANQGSEA. The CDR3 DNA reads as TGCAGCGTACAGAACACGAACACTGAAGCTTTCTTT. Its protein is CSVQNTNTEAFF.

The V and J genes are TRBV4-3 and TRBJ2-3, with 7 nucleotides matching TRBD2. J lost 0 bases, V lost 3 bases, and 3 bases had no gene match. Germline V gene sequence: CDR1 LGHNA, CDR2 YSLEER. CDR3 length equals 15 residues. CDR3 in amino acids: CASSQRGGSTDTQYF. The CDR3 nucleotides are TGCGCCAGCAGCCAGAGGGGAGGGAGCACAGATACGCAGTATTTT.

This clonotype was counted ten times or more. The rearrangement uses TRBV29-1 and TRBJ2-7; the D gene is possibly TRBD2 (6 bases). V was clipped by 4 bases and J by 5 bases, with 9 bases between them. The germline V gene has CDR1 SQVTM and CDR2 ANQGSEA. CDR3 length equals 11 residues. CDR3 DNA sequence: TGCAGCGTTGGGGGGGAGAACGAGCAGTACTTC. It yields the protein CSVGGENEQYF.

This rearrangement joins TRBV6-5 to TRBJ1-2, with a possible D match to TRBD1 (6 bases). V was cut by 6 bases and J by 6 bases, with 11 bases left in between. Germline V gene lookup returns CDR1 MNHEY and CDR2 SVGAGI. The CDR3 has 12 residues. The CDR3 region is CASSRTGNGYTF. CDR3 coding DNA: TGTGCCAGCAGCCGTACAGGGAATGGCTACACCTTC.

A few counts support this clonotype. The chain uses TRBV6-6 and TRBJ1-6, with TRBD1 matching 7 bases. CDR1 and CDR2 from the germline V gene are MNHNY and SVGAGI (reference sequence). The CDR3 runs to 15 residues. V shed 2 bases, J shed 6 bases, and the junction held 4 bases outside the gene matches. The CDR3 DNA reads as TGTGCCAGCAGTTACGGGACAGCGGGTAATTCACCCCTCCACTTT. Its protein is CASSYGTAGNSPLHF.

Only a few counts were recorded for this clonotype. V is TRBV6-5 and J is TRBJ2-7; possible D gene TRBD1, 6 bases. Germline values: CDR1 MNHEY, CDR2 SVGAGI. The CDR3 has 12 amino acids. Deletions cut 7 bases from V and 0 bases from J, with 7 bases between. The chain's CDR3 is CASMDSSYEQYF. In nucleotides, the CDR3 is TGTGCCAGCATGGACAGCTCCTACGAGCAGTACTTC.